This T cell receptor beta chain was observed in a study of regulatory T cells in long-lasting Graves disease. Study-wide results and caveats: Gene preferences differed: TRBV28, TRBJ1-2, TRBJ2-5 in persistent cases.

As to time point: newly diagnosed GD, antithyroid drugs for less than 3 months. TCR sequences were obtained from RNA taken from PBMCs. Investigators prepared the TCR beta libraries by applying iRepertoire HTBI primers and Arm-PCR of CDR3 regions. TCRdb fed the multiplex PCR reads into MiXCR, producing one record per CDR3 protein. This sample has 400,000 to 550,000 distinct CDR3 sequences; around 14% occur once, and the top ten carry about a sixth. The CDR3 length is 13 residues. Germline loops: CDR1 GTSNPN, CDR2 SVGIG (reference sequence). Turning to this clonotype: Its target is unknown. Given a much more abundant clone one base away, this may be a read error.

Separately, the same data were catalogued under a study of T cells in Graves' hyperthyroidism and ophthalmopathy. That study adds: The model predicted ophthalmopathy a median roughly six months before onset.

This receptor was obtained from a young woman with Graves disease. The material sequenced was peripheral blood mononuclear cells (PBMCs), taken at new diagnosis, from a patient treated with antithyroid drugs. The chain employs TRBV30 and TRBJ2-1; D possibly corresponds to TRBD2 (6 bases). CDR3 sequence: CAAPGLANNERFF. The CDR3 nucleotides read TGTGCCGCCCCGGGGCTAGCGAACAATGAGCGGTTCTTC.